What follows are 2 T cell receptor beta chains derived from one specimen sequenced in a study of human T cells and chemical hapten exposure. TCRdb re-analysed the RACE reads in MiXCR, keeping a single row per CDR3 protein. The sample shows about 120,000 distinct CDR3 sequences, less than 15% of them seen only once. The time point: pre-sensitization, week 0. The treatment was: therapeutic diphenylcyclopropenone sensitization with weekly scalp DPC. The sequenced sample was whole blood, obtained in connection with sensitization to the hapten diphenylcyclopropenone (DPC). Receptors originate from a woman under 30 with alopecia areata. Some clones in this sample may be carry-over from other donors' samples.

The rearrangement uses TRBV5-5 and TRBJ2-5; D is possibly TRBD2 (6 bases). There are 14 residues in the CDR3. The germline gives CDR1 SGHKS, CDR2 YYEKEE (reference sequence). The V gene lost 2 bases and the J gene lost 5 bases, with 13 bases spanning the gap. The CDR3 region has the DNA TGTGCCAGCAGCTTCGGTGGAGGGTATGAGACCCAGTACTTC. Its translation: CASSFGGGYETQYF.

This CDR3 reads CASSFDRYGYTF. As DNA, the CDR3 is TGTGCCAGCAGTTTCGACAGATATGGCTACACCTTC. The chain links TRBV6-5 to TRBJ1-2, with D perhaps matching TRBD1 (5 bases). With 4 bases removed from V and 5 bases from J, the gap between germline ends came to 8 bases. The length of the CDR3 is 12 residues. The germline gives CDR1 MNHEY, CDR2 SVGAGI.